The source of this T cell receptor (beta chain) is a study of blood T cell repertoires in COVID-19. J gave up 5 bases and V 3 bases, and 8 bases lay outside the gene matches. The CDR3 length is 14 residues. CDR1 is GTSNPN and CDR2 is SVGIG in the germline V gene (reference sequence). Here immunoSEQ multiplex PCR was the method, and the copy in TCRdb shows in-frame clones only, minus some. The sample holds approximately 170,000 clones; more than 75% are singletons and the top ten take about 5.6%. This clone has a single count. Clinical histories supplied by participants themselves formed the basis of cohort assignment.

The sample comprised PBMCs or T cells enriched from blood (not recorded which). The receptor was derived from a man in his forties who had recovered from COVID-19. V usage is TRBV30 and J usage is TRBJ2-5, with TRBD2 identical over 8 bases. The CDR3 region is CAWSGPGGPETQYF. CDR3 DNA: TGTGCCTGGAGCGGCCCGGGGGGGCCGGAGACCCAGTACTTC.